The 7 T cell receptor beta chains below were found in one sample sequenced in a study of vaccination effects on CD4 cells after COVID-19. Antigen specificity for these receptors is unknown. ViraFEST assay sequencing came after antigen-specific CD4+ T cells were expanded with viral peptide pools. Once cultured for approximately 10 days, the cells underwent separation to obtain CD4+ T cells. Sometime from March through December 2020, the person acquired a SARS-CoV-2 infection that PCR confirmed. Participants were given two doses of BNT162b2 or mRNA-1273 vaccine. Libraries were prepared by immunoSEQ multiplex PCR; TCRdb keeps only in-frame clonotypes and omits some of them. The data show 15,000 or so clones, with less than 85% seen just once and more than 15% held by the top ten. The sample in question was CD4+ T cells from PBMCs cultured with SARS-CoV-2 spike peptides, obtained after COVID-19 vaccination. Receptor source: a human donor who had a prior SARS-CoV-2 infection.

The rearrangement links TRBV11-3 to TRBJ2-1; 9 nucleotides align to TRBD2. The CDR3 loop spans 16 amino acids. After removal of 5 bases from V and 1 base from J, the junction contained 6 bases not matched to a gene. Germline V gene sequence: CDR1 SGHNT, CDR2 YENEEA. In DNA form, the CDR3 reads TGTGCCAGCAGCCGACTTCTAGCGGGATCCTACAATGAGCAGTTCTTC. Its protein product is CASSRLLAGSYNEQFF. Full variable domain (outside the CDR3, taken from reference TRBV11-3 and TRBJ2-1): EAGVVQSPRYKIIEKKQPVAFWCNPISGHNTLYWYLQNLGQGPELLIRYENEEAVDDSQLPKDRFSAERLKGVDSTLKIQPAELGDSAVYLCASSRLLAGSYNEQFFGPGTRLTVL.

V is TRBV20-1 and J is TRBJ1-6; D unresolved. The V gene lost 3 bases and the J gene lost 14 bases, with 11 bases spanning the gap. The CDR3 is 11 amino acids. Germline CDR1 is DFQATT and CDR2 is SNEGSKA (reference sequence). CDR3 region: CSASLEWSLHF. CDR3 nucleotides: TGCAGTGCTAGTCTTGAATGGTCCCTCCACTTT.

This clone was recorded once. The chain is built from TRBV10-3 and TRBJ2-5; 7 positions match TRBD2. J was trimmed by 4 bases and V by 4 bases; bases with no gene match: 12. Germline CDR1 ENHRY, CDR2 SYGVKD. The CDR3 has 16 residues. The CDR3 here is CAISVGGRGDGETQYF. The DNA of the CDR3 is TGTGCCATCAGTGTTGGCGGGAGAGGGGATGGAGAGACCCAGTACTTC.

This sequence joins TRBV7-2 and TRBJ2-1; TRBD2 matches at 8 bases. Germline CDR1 is SGHTA and CDR2 is FQGNSA. This CDR3 spans 15 amino acids. The V segment lost 5 bases and the J segment 1 base; nucleotides outside the gene matches: 4. CDR3 sequence (DNA): TGTGCCAGCAGCCCCCTAGCGGGTTCCTACAATGAGCAGTTCTTC. Translated, it gives CASSPLAGSYNEQFF. Full variable domain (missing parts from reference TRBV7-2 and TRBJ2-1): GAGVSQSPSNKVTEKGKDVELRCDPISGHTALYWYRQSLGQGLEFLIYFQGNSAPDKSGLPSDRFSAERTGGSVSTLTIQRTQQEDSAVYLCASSPLAGSYNEQFFGPGTRLTVL.

This chain uses TRBV19 with TRBJ2-3; TRBD1 agrees at 7 bases. In germline, CDR1 is LNHDA, CDR2 SQIVND (reference sequence). V was pared by 3 bases and J by 4 bases, with 4 bases of the junction left unmatched. The CDR3 is 14 amino acids. The CDR3 region is CASSMSDRADTQYF. CDR3 coding DNA: TGTGCCAGTAGTATGTCAGACAGGGCAGATACGCAGTATTTT.

This chain links TRBV5-8 with TRBJ1-1, with D unresolved. Germline CDR1 SGHTS, CDR2 YDEGEE. V gave up 1 base and J gave up 11 bases, with 12 bases separating them. The CDR3 has 12 amino acids. In DNA form, the CDR3 reads TGTGCCAGCAGCTTGTCGGGAATCGGGGCTTTCTTT. Its protein product is CASSLSGIGAFF.

This chain links TRBV11-2 with TRBJ1-5; D uncertain. With 5 bases removed from V and 6 bases from J, the gap between germline ends came to 17 bases. This CDR3 contains 15 residues. Germline-derived CDR1 and CDR2 are SGHAT and FQNNGV. The CDR3 sequence is CASSPSSGFGQPQHF. The CDR3 DNA reads as TGTGCCAGCAGCCCCTCCTCGGGTTTCGGTCAGCCCCAGCATTTT.